The following is a T cell receptor beta chain sequence with its context. The CDR3 sequence is 15 residues long. CDR1 is LNHDA and CDR2 is SQIVND in the germline V gene (reference sequence). Losses at the gene ends were 6 bases for V and 8 bases for J; bases not matched to a gene: 9. The study excluded patients with other autoimmune diseases, uncontrolled infections, pregnancy or lactation. The PBMCs were taken from under 12 ml of fresh peripheral blood. This sample was included in a study of Graves' ophthalmopathy and Graves' hyperthyroidism. The authors amplified TCR beta CDR3 regions, and they did so from RNA transcripts for repertoire sequencing. First-round RT-PCR employed HTBI primers, with a second-round multiplex PCR after it. TCRdb reanalysed the multiplex PCR reads using MiXCR and keeps one entry per CDR3 protein. The repertoire has roughly 400,000 distinct CDR3 sequences, approximately 17% of them found once; the top ten carry 2.4%.

The chain employs TRBV19 and TRBJ1-6; 8 positions agree with TRBD1. This receptor was obtained from an adult woman with stable Graves' hyperthyroidism. Specimen: peripheral blood. The DNA of the CDR3 is TGTGCCAGTAGCCCGACAGGGGCCGCTGATTCACCCCTCCACTTT. Amino acids: CASSPTGAADSPLHF.